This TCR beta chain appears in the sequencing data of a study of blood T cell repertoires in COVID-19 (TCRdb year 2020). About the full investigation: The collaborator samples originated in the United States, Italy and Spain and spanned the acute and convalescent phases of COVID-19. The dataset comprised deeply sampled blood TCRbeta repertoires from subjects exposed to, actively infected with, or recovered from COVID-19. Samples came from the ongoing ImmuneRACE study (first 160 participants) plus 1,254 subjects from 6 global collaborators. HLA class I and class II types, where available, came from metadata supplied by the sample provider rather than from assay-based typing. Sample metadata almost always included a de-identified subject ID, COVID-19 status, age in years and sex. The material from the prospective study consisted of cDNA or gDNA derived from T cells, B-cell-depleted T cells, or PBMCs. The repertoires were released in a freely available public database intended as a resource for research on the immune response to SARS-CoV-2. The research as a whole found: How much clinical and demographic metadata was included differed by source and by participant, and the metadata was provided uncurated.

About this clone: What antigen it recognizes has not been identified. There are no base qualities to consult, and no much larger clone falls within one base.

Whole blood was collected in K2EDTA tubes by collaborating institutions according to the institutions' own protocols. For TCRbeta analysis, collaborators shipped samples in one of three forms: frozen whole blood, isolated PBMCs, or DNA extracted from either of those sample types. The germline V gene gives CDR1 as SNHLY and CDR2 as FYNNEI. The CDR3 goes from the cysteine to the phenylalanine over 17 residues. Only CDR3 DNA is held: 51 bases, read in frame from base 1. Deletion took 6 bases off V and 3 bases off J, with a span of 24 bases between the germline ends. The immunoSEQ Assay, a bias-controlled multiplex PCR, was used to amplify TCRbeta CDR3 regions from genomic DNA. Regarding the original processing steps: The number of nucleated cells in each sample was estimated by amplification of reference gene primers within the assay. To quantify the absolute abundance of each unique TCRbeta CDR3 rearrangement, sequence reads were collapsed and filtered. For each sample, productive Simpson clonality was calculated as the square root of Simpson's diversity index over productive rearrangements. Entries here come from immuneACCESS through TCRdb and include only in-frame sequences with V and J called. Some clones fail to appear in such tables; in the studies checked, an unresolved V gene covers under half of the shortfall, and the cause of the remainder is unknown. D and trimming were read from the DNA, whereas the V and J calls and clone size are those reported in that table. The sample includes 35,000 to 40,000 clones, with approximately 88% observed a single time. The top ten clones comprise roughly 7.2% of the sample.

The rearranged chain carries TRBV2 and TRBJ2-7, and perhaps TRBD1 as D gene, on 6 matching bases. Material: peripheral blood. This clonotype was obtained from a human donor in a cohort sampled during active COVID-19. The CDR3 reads CASRAGTFSLRGYEQYF. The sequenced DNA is TGTGCCAGCAGGGCCGGGACATTCAGTCTACGAGGCTACGAGCAGTACTTC.